This T cell receptor beta chain was identified in a study of blood T cell repertoires in COVID-19. Study-level background: COVID-19 samples, acute and convalescent, were from the United States, Italy and Spain. Nucleic acid was either cDNA or gDNA, and it came from T cells, B-cell-depleted T cells, or PBMCs.

V lost 5 bases and J lost 10; bases outside the gene matches: 8. The CDR3 covers 13 residues. Seattle patient enrollment occurred during active infection, with longitudinal follow-up thereafter. Here immunoSEQ multiplex PCR was the method, and the copy in TCRdb shows in-frame clones only, minus some. Among fewer than 200,000 clones listed, around 87% were seen once. The material sequenced was peripheral blood. The rearrangement links TRBV12-3 or TRBV12-4 to TRBJ2-1, with TRBD2 matching over 7 bases. The clonotype comes from a woman of 80 years or more with COVID-19, enrolled during active disease. The CDR3, as DNA: TGTGCCAGCAGTCCCAGCGGGGCTAGCGAGCAGTTCTTC. Protein product: CASSPSGASEQFF.